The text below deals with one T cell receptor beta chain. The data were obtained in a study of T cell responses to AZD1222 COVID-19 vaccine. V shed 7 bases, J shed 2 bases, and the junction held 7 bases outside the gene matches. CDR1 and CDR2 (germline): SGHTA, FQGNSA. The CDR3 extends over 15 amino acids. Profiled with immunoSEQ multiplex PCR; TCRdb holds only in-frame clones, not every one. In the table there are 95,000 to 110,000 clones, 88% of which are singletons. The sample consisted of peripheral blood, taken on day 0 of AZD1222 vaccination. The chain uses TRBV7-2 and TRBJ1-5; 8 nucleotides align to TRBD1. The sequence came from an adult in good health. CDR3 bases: TGTGCCAGCACCCAAATGACAGGGGGCAATCAGCCCCAGCATTTT. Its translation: CASTQMTGGNQPQHF.